Presented here are 8 T cell receptor beta chains from one specimen sequenced in a study of CD8 T cells in ankylosing spondylitis. The study, taken as a whole, reports: Apparently characteristic of ankylosing spondylitis blood was a TCR beta motif (about eight highly homologous variants).

No antigen has been identified for these receptors. Each CDR3 protein is one row after TCRdb ran MiXCR on the 5' RACE reads. The sample has 200,000 to 250,000 distinct CDR3 sequences, 6% to 8.5% seen once. Input material: blood, either unsorted or a sorted T cell fraction (not recorded which). The receptor set was obtained from a male donor with ankylosing spondylitis.

This clonotype has ten or more counts. CDR3 region: CASSPGTGNFGELFF. CDR3 DNA sequence: TGTGCCAGCAGCCCCGGGACAGGGAATTTTGGGGAGCTGTTTTTT. J is TRBJ2-2 and V is TRBV12-3 or TRBV12-4, with 9 bases lining up with TRBD1. V lost 6 bases to trimming and J lost 8 bases; unmatched junction nucleotides: 10. The CDR3 covers 15 residues.

This clonotype was recorded at least ten times. V and J are TRBV2 and TRBJ1-6; D is ambiguous. This CDR3 spans 13 amino acids. V lost 7 bases and J lost 7, with 11 bases in between. Germline lookup yields CDR1 SNHLY and CDR2 FYNNEI. CDR3 nucleotides: TGTGCCAGCATGACGGAGGGCAATTCACCCCTCCACTTT. It translates to CASMTEGNSPLHF.

This clonotype was recorded at least ten times. This rearrangement joins TRBV4-2 to TRBJ1-4, with a possible D match to TRBD1 (6 bases). The ends were cut back, 4 bases at V and 12 bases at J, with 12 bases in the middle. In germline, CDR1 is LGHNA, CDR2 YNFKEQ. The CDR3 has 12 residues. The CDR3 region has the DNA TGTGCCAGCAGCCGGGGGGGCGGGGAACTGTTTTTT. As protein: CASSRGGGELFF.

The sample holds one count of this clonotype. The genes are TRBV30 and TRBJ2-7; TRBD1 is a possible D gene (5 bases). Deletions cut 4 bases from V and 4 bases from J, with 8 bases between. Germline lookup yields CDR1 GTSNPN and CDR2 SVGIG (reference sequence). This CDR3 region has 11 residues. This CDR3 is CAWTGRYEQYF. CDR3 sequence (DNA): TGTGCCTGGACAGGGCGGTACGAGCAGTACTTC.

This chain joins TRBV10-3 and TRBJ1-3; possible D gene TRBD1, 6 bases. The V end lost 3 bases, the J end lost 4 bases, and 13 bases lay between the germline ends. The germline V gene has CDR1 ENHRY and CDR2 SYGVKD. This CDR3 has 15 residues. CDR3 protein: CAISDPGTFGNTIYF. The DNA of the CDR3 is TGTGCCATCAGTGACCCCGGGACATTCGGAAACACCATATATTTT.

Ten or more counts support this clonotype. V gene TRBV20-1 combines with J gene TRBJ1-1, with TRBD1 as a possible D gene (6 bases). The CDR3 is made up of 12 amino acids. The germline V gene encodes CDR1 DFQATT and CDR2 SNEGSKA (reference sequence). Trimming cost V 5 bases and J 4 bases, with 11 bases left between them. The CDR3 nucleotides read TGCAGTGCTCACAGGGTAGGCACTGAAGCTTTCTTT. This codes for CSAHRVGTEAFF.

This clonotype was picked up many times. DNA for the CDR3: TGTGCCAGCAGCCCACTAGAGACCCAGTACTTC. Encoded protein: CASSPLETQYF. This chain joins TRBV7-8 and TRBJ2-5; D gene uncertain. V lost 5 bases, J lost 4 bases, and 5 bases lay in between. CDR3 length: 11 amino acids. CDR1 is SGHVS, CDR2 FQNEAQ, per germline.

The sample holds many counts of this clonotype. The rearrangement links TRBV18 to TRBJ1-6; TRBD1 is a possible D gene (5 bases). This CDR3 region has 16 residues. Germline lookup yields CDR1 KGHSH and CDR2 LQKENI. The V and J ends lost 5 bases and 7 bases respectively, with 18 bases between them. The CDR3 spells CASSTSLRDGNSPLHF. The CDR3 coding sequence is TGTGCCAGCTCAACTAGCCTCCGGGACGGGAATTCACCCCTCCACTTT.